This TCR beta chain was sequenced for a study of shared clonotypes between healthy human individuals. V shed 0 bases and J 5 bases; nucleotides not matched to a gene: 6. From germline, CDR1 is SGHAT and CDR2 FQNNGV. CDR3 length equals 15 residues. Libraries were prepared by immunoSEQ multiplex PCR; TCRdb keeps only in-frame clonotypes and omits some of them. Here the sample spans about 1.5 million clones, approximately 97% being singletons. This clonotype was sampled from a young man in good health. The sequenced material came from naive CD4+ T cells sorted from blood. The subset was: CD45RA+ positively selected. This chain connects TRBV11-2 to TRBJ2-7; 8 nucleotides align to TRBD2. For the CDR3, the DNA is TGTGCCAGCAGCTTAGATGGCGGGAGGATCGACGAGCAGTACTTC. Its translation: CASSLDGGRIDEQYF.